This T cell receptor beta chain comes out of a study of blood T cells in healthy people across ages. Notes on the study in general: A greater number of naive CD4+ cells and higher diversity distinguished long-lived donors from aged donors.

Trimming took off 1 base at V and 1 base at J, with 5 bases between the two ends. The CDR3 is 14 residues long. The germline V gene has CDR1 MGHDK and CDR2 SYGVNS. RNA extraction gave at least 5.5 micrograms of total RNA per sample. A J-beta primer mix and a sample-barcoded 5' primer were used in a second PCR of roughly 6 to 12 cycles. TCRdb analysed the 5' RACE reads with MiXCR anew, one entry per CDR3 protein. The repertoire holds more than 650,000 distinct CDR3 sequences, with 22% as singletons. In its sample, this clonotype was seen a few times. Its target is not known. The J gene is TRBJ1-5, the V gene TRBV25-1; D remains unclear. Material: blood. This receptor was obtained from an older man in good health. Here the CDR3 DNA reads TGTGCCAGCAGTGAATTGATAAGCAATCAGCCCCAGCATTTT. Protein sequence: CASSELISNQPQHF.